Listed below are T cell receptor beta chains from one sample, sequenced in a study of regulatory T cells in long-lasting Graves disease. TCRdb re-called the multiplex PCR reads through MiXCR, storing one row per CDR3 protein. Among fewer than 650,000 distinct CDR3 sequences listed, around 15% were seen once. This same sample was also taken into another study, of T cells in Graves' hyperthyroidism and ophthalmopathy.

Material: peripheral blood mononuclear cells (PBMCs), obtained at new diagnosis, from a patient treated with antithyroid drugs. These receptors all stem from a man in his late teens or twenties with Graves disease. CDR3s include the opening cysteine and the closing phenylalanine or tryptophan. The D gene is left open where the match is weak. Clone sizes are given selectively: once, few, many, or a class where the clone is expanded.

cdr3_nt	cdr3_aa	clone_size	d_call	v_call	j_call
TGCAGTGCTAGAGTTAGAGAGATTAGCAATCAGCCCCAGCATTTT	CSARVREISNQPQHF	few	-	TRBV20-1	TRBJ1-5
TGTGCCAGCTCACCAACCCAGTCTTCTGGAAACACCATATATTTT	CASSPTQSSGNTIYF	many	-	TRBV18	TRBJ1-3
TGTGCCAGCAGCTCTCGACAGGGCGGGGATCAGCCCCAGCATTTT	CASSSRQGGDQPQHF	-	TRBD1	TRBV7-2	TRBJ1-5
TGCAGCGTTGATCAGGGGTCGCAAGAGACCCAGTACTTC	CSVDQGSQETQYF	many	-	TRBV29-1	TRBJ2-5
TGTGCCAGCAGATCCGCCACTAGGTACTACACCTTC	CASRSATRYYTF	many	-	TRBV13	TRBJ1-2
TGTGCCAGCACCCCGATGGAAGGGGCGGGAGGCTACACCTTC	CASTPMEGAGGYTF	-	-	TRBV6-1	TRBJ1-2
TGTGCCATCAGTGATCGTACCAAGGGATCACCCCTCCACTTT	CAISDRTKGSPLHF	-	-	TRBV10-3	TRBJ1-6
TGTGCCAGCAGCCAAAGACAGGGAGTCCGTTCTAATTCACCCCTCCACTTT	CASSQRQGVRSNSPLHF	-	TRBD1	TRBV28	TRBJ1-6
TGTGCCAGCAGCTCCCCGGGACAGGGCTACAATGAGCAGTTCTTC	CASSSPGQGYNEQFF	few	TRBD1	TRBV11-3	TRBJ2-1
TGCGCCAGCAGCCAAGCGCTGTCTGGGGCCAACGTCCTGACTTTC	CASSQALSGANVLTF	-	-	TRBV4-1	TRBJ2-6
TGTGCCACCAGCGAAACAGGGGGCGCGGGGGAGACCCAGTACTTC	CATSETGGAGETQYF	-	TRBD1	TRBV24-1	TRBJ2-5
TGTGCCAGCAGTTTAAGGGGGGCAGGAAATTATGGCTACACCTTC	CASSLRGAGNYGYTF	many	-	TRBV12-3/TRBV12-4	TRBJ1-2
TGTGCCAGCAGCCCCCGAGGGGCAAATGAGCAGTACTTC	CASSPRGANEQYF	few	-	TRBV7-2	TRBJ2-7
TGTGCCATCAGTGAGTCGGGGGGTTTCCAAATCCAAGAGACCCAGTACTTC	CAISESGGFQIQETQYF	few	-	TRBV10-3	TRBJ2-5
TGTGCCAGCAGCCCCTTTAGCTATGAGCAGTTCTTC	CASSPFSYEQFF	many	-	TRBV12-3/TRBV12-4	TRBJ2-1
TGTGCCAGCAGCGACCGGGGCCGAGGAGCTTTCTTT	CASSDRGRGAFF	many	-	TRBV5-4	TRBJ1-1
TGCGCCAGCAGCTTGAGGGTAAGATCCTACGAGCAGTACTTC	CASSLRVRSYEQYF	few	-	TRBV5-1	TRBJ2-7
TGTGCCAGCAGCTTAAGATCCGGAACAGACCCGGAGGAAAAACTGTTTTTT	CASSLRSGTDPEEKLFF	few	-	TRBV7-6	TRBJ1-4
TGCAGTGCTGCTCAAGGTAGCGGGAGGGCCAGCGAGCAGTACTTC	CSAAQGSGRASEQYF	many	TRBD2	TRBV20-1	TRBJ2-7
TGTGCCAGCTCACCACCTGGTAGCGGCGCGGATACGCAGTATTTT	CASSPPGSGADTQYF	once	-	TRBV18	TRBJ2-3
TGTGCCAGCAGTTTAGCCACTAGCGAGACCCAGTACTTC	CASSLATSETQYF	many	-	TRBV12-3/TRBV12-4	TRBJ2-5
TGTGCCAGCAGCCTTGGGGGGGACTCTGGAAACACCATATATTTT	CASSLGGDSGNTIYF	many	-	TRBV28	TRBJ1-3
TGTGCCAGCAGCCCCGGTCTGACTAGCGGGGGTAGCACAGATACGCAGTATTTT	CASSPGLTSGGSTDTQYF	-	TRBD2	TRBV7-2	TRBJ2-3
TGTGCCAGCAGGCCGTCGCGGGGGACCCCCTATGGCTACACCTTC	CASRPSRGTPYGYTF	-	-	TRBV12-3/TRBV12-4	TRBJ1-2
TGTGCCAGCAGCGTAGGCCTCAGGGGCGCTTGGGAGACCCAGTACTTC	CASSVGLRGAWETQYF	-	-	TRBV9	TRBJ2-5
TGTGCCAGCAGGGGCGCCGAGCAGTACTTC	CASRGAEQYF	few	-	TRBV6-1	TRBJ2-7
TGTGCCAGCAGAGCTGCCGGACAGGGGAACGAGCAGTACTTC	CASRAAGQGNEQYF	few	TRBD1	TRBV27	TRBJ2-7
TGCGCCAGCAGCTGGCGACTAGCGGGAACAGATACGCAGTATTTT	CASSWRLAGTDTQYF	-	TRBD2	TRBV5-1	TRBJ2-3
TGCGCCAGCAGCTTGCGCCCCGGGACCGCGAGCTCCTATAATTCACCCCTCCACTTT	CASSLRPGTASSYNSPLHF	-	-	TRBV5-1	TRBJ1-6
TGTGCCAGCAGTCGACTAGCGGAGGAAGATACGCAGTATTTT	CASSRLAEEDTQYF	many	TRBD2	TRBV6-2/TRBV6-3	TRBJ2-3
TGTGCCAGCAGAACTATTCGGAGCTCCTACAATGAGCAGTTCTTC	CASRTIRSSYNEQFF	-	-	TRBV27	TRBJ2-1
TGTGCCAGCAGTGATGCGGGAGAAGGATCCTACGAGCAGTACTTC	CASSDAGEGSYEQYF	-	TRBD2	TRBV2	TRBJ2-7
TGCGCCAGCAGTCGTGGACAGGGGGCTCAGAACACTGAAGCTTTCTTT	CASSRGQGAQNTEAFF	-	TRBD1	TRBV5-1	TRBJ1-1
TGTGCCACCCTAGACAGGCCCGAGGACAATGAGCAGTTCTTC	CATLDRPEDNEQFF	many	-	TRBV10-3	TRBJ2-1
TGCGCCAGCAGCTTGGCCCACGTGGGGCATGAGCAGTTCTTC	CASSLAHVGHEQFF	-	-	TRBV5-1	TRBJ2-1
TGTGCCAGCAGTACTGACCGGGACAGGGGCTACGAGCAGTACTTC	CASSTDRDRGYEQYF	many	TRBD1	TRBV6-1	TRBJ2-7
TGTGCCAGCTGGGGACAGGGGGCCGGGAACACTGAAGCTTTCTTT	CASWGQGAGNTEAFF	many	TRBD1	TRBV6-1	TRBJ1-1
TGTGCCAGCAGTTACTCATCCCTGAACACTGAAGCTTTCTTT	CASSYSSLNTEAFF	many	-	TRBV6-2/TRBV6-3	TRBJ1-1
TGTGCCAGCAGCCAAGCTCGGGGGAACTATGGCTACACCTTC	CASSQARGNYGYTF	many	-	TRBV3-1	TRBJ1-2
TGTGCCTGGACACGGACTAGCTCACGGGATACGCAGTATTTT	CAWTRTSSRDTQYF	many	TRBD2	TRBV30	TRBJ2-3
TGTGCCAGCAGTTTCTCTGGGGTTAATGAAAAACTGTTTTTT	CASSFSGVNEKLFF	many	-	TRBV27	TRBJ1-4
TGTGCCAGCAGCGTAGGGTCGAGATTAGCGGGAGCCGGGGAGCTGTTTTTT	CASSVGSRLAGAGELFF	few	TRBD2	TRBV9	TRBJ2-2